This TCR beta chain was obtained from a study of persistence of HIV-infected CD4 T cells. On the study more broadly: Median time on suppressive ART was seven to eight years. Up to about 200 mL blood was drawn at multiple time points; a couple of donors had single-time leukapheresis.

Germline V gives CDR1 SGDLS, CDR2 YYNGEE. This CDR3 comprises 16 residues. Trimming stripped 0 bases from V and 0 bases from J, with 10 bases between. The stimulus was lysate of CMV-infected fibroblasts, around 11 ug/mL. Sorted nonresponding memory CD4+ T cells were CD40L-negative, CD69-negative, CD45RO-high. Donors had undetectable plasma HIV-1 RNA, under 50 copies/mL, for 4+ years. This clone was seen only a few times. Its antigen is currently unknown. Sequencing used immunoSEQ version 4 in survey mode. The assay was immunoSEQ multiplex PCR, and TCRdb's table has in-frame clones only and misses some. The data hold 25,000 to 35,000 clones, with 75% to 85% observed a single time.

The rearrangement joins TRBV9 to TRBJ1-3, with unresolved D. The material sequenced was CD4+ T cells sorted from PBMCs after roughly 19-hour stimulation, taken from a patient who received antiretroviral therapy. This clonotype was sampled from an adult man with HIV who was CMV-seropositive. CDR3 in DNA: TGTGCCAGCAGCGTAGGGCGGAGGAGCTCTGGAAACACCATATATTTT. Translating it yields CASSVGRRSSGNTIYF.